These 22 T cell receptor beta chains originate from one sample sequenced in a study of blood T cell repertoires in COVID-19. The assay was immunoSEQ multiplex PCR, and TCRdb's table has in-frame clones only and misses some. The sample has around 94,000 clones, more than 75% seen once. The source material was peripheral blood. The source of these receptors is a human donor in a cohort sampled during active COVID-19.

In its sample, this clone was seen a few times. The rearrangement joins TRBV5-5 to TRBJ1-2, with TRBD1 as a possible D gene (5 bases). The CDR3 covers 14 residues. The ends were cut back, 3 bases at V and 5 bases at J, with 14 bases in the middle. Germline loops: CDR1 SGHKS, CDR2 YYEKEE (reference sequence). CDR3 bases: TGTGCCAGCAGCTCAGGGAACCGTCGGTATGGCTACACCTTC. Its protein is CASSSGNRRYGYTF.

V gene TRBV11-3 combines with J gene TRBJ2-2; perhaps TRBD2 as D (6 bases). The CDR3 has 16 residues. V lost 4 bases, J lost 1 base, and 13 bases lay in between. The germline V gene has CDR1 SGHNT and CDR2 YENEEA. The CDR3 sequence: CASSSVRERNTGELFF. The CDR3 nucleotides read TGTGCCAGCAGCTCGGTTCGGGAGAGGAACACCGGGGAGCTGTTTTTT. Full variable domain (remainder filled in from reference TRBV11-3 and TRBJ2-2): EAGVVQSPRYKIIEKKQPVAFWCNPISGHNTLYWYLQNLGQGPELLIRYENEEAVDDSQLPKDRFSAERLKGVDSTLKIQPAELGDSAVYLCASSSVRERNTGELFFGEGSRLTVL.

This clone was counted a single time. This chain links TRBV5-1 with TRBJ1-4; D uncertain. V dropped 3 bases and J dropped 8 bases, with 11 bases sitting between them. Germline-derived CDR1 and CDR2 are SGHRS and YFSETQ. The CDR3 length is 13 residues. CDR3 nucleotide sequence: TGCGCCAGCAGCTCGAGGGTAGGGGAAAAACTGTTTTTT. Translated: CASSSRVGEKLFF.

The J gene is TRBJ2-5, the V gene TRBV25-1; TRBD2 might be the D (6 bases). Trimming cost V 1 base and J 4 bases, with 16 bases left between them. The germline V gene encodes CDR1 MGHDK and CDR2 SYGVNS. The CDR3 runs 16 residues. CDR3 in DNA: TGTGCCAGCAGTGAATCAGGAGTCGGAGCGGGAGAGACCCAGTACTTC. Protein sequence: CASSESGVGAGETQYF.

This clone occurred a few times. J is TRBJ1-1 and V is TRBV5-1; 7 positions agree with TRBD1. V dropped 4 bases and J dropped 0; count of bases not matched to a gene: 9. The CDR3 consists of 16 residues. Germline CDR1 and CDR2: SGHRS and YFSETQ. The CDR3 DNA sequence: TGCGCCAGCAGCCGGCTACCGACAGGGTTGAACACTGAAGCTTTCTTT. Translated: CASSRLPTGLNTEAFF.

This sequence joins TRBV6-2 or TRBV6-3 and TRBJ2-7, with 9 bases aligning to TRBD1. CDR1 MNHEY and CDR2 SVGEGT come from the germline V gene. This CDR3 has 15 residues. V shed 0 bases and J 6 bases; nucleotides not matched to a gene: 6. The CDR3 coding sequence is TGTGCCAGCAGTTACTCGGACAGGGGATGGGTCGAGCAGTACTTC. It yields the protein CASSYSDRGWVEQYF.

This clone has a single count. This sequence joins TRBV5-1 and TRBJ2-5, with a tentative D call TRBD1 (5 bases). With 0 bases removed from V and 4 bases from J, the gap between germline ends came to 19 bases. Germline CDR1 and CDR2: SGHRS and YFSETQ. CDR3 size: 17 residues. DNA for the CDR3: TGCGCCAGCAGCTTGGCCCCCGCCGGCAGGGTGTCAGAGACCCAGTACTTC. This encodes CASSLAPAGRVSETQYF.

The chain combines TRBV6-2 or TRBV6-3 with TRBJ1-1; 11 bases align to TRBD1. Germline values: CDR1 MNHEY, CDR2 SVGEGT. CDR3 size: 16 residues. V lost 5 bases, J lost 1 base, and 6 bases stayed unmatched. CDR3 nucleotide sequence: TGTGCCAGCAGTCAAGGACAGGGGGCCAGGAACACTGAAGCTTTCTTT. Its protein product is CASSQGQGARNTEAFF.

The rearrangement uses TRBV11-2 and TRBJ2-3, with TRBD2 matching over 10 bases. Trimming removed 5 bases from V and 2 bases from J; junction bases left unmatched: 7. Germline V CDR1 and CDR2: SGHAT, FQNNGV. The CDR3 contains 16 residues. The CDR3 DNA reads TGTGCCAGCAGCCTCCAGCGGGGGGGACCCACAGATACGCAGTATTTT. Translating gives CASSLQRGGPTDTQYF.

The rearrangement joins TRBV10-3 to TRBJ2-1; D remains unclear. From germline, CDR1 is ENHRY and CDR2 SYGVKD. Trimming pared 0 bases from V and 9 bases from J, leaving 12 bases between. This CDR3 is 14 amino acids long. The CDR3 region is CAISESAEMGEQFF. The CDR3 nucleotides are TGTGCCATCAGTGAGTCGGCGGAAATGGGTGAGCAGTTCTTC.

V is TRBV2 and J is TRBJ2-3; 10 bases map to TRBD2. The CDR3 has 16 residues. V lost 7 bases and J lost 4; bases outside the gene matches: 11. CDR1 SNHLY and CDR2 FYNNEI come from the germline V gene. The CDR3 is CASKSGGAPYADTQYF. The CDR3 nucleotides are TGTGCCAGCAAAAGCGGGGGGGCCCCTTATGCAGATACGCAGTATTTT.

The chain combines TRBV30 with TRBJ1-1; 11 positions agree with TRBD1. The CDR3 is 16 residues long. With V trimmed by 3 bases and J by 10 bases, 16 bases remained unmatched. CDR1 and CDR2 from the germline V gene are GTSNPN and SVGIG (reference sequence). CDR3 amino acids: CAWSSFGGQGANSAFF. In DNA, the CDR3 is TGTGCCTGGAGCAGTTTTGGAGGACAGGGGGCGAATTCAGCTTTCTTT.

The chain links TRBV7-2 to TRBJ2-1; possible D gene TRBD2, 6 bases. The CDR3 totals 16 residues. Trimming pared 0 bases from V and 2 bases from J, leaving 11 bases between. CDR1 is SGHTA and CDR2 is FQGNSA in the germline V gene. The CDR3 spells CASSLAPSVPYNEQFF. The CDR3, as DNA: TGTGCCAGCAGCTTAGCGCCTAGCGTCCCCTACAATGAGCAGTTCTTC.

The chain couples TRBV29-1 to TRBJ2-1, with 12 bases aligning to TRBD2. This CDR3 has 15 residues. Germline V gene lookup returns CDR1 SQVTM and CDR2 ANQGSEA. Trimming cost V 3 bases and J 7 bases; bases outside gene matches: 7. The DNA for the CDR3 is TGCAGCGTTGATTCTCGGACTAGCGGGGTTAATGAGCAGTTCTTC. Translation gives CSVDSRTSGVNEQFF.

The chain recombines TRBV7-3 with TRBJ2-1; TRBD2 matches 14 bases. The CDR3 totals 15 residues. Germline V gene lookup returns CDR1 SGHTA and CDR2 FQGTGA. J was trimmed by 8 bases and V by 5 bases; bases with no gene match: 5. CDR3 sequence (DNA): TGTGCCAGCAGCCAGACTAGCGGGGGGGCCTATGAGCAGTTCTTC. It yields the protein CASSQTSGGAYEQFF.

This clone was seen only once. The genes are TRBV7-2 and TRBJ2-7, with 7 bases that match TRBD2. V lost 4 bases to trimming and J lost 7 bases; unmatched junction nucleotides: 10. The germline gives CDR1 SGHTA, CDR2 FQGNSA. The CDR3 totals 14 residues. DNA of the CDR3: TGTGCCAGCAGCTGGGGCCAAACCGGGGGGGAGCAGTACTTC. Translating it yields CASSWGQTGGEQYF.

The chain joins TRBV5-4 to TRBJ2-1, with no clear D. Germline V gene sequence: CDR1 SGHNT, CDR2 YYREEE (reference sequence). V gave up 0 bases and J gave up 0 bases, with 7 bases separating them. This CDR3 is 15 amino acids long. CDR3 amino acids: CASSLDKFSYNEQFF. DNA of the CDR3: TGTGCCAGCAGCTTGGACAAATTCTCCTACAATGAGCAGTTCTTC.

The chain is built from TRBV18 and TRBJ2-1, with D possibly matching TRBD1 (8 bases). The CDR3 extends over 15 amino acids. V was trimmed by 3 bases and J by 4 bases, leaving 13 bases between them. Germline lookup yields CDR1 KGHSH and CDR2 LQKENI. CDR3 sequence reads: CASSPTGGGYNEQFF. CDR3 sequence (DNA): TGTGCCAGCTCACCTACAGGGGGAGGGTACAATGAGCAGTTCTTC.

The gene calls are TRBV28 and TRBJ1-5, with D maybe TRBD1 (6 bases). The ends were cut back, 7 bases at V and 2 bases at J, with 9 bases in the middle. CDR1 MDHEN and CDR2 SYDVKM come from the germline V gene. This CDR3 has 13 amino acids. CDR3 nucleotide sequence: TGTGCCAGCATGGACAGCCGCAATCAGCCCCAGCATTTT. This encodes CASMDSRNQPQHF.

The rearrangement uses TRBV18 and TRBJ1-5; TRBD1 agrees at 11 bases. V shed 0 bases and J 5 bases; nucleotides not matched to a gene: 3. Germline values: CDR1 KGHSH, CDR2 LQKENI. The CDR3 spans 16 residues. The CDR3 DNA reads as TGTGCCAGCTCACCACCGTTGGGACAGGGGGATCAGCCCCAGCATTTT. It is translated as CASSPPLGQGDQPQHF.

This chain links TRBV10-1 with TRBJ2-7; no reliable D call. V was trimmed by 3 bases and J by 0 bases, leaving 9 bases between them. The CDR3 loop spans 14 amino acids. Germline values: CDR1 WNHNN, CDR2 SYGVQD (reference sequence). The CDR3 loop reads CASSDRARSYEQYF. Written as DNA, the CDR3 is TGCGCCAGCAGTGACCGAGCCCGCTCCTACGAGCAGTACTTC.

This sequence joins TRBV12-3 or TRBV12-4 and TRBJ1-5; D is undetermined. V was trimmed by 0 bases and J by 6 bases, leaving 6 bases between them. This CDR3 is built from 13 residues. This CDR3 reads CASSLAAGQPQHF. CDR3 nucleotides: TGTGCCAGCAGTTTAGCGGCAGGTCAGCCCCAGCATTTT.